This is a list of T cell receptor beta chains from one sample in a study of OX40 agonist ivuxolimab in advanced cancers. The data were produced by immunoSEQ multiplex PCR, yet TCRdb's version contains in-frame clones alone and is incomplete. The sample gives about 100,000 clones, roughly 90% of which show up once; just over 0.15% is in the top ten. Here the sequenced sample was CD4+ or CD8+ T cells sorted from blood, taken in a trial of the OX40 agonist ivuxolimab. The receptors were gathered from an adult with an advanced solid tumor such as melanoma, head and neck, liver or kidney cancer. Both conserved end residues are part of each CDR3.

V,J,CDR3
TRBV6-1,TRBJ2-3,CASSEYRDTQYF
TRBV5-4,TRBJ2-2,CASSREGSPGSCFF
TRBV30,TRBJ1-4,CAWSVPGLNEKLFF
TRBV5-1,TRBJ1-1,CASSLEWGTVLGAEAFF
TRBV28,TRBJ1-2,CASSLALRFNYGYTF
TRBV15,TRBJ2-1,CATSRDRVDEQFF
TRBV7-3,TRBJ1-1,CASSLKGGYTEAFF
TRBV18,TRBJ1-1,CASSGGTGWTEAFF
TRBV2,TRBJ2-7,CASSRDRGDEQYF
TRBV10-3,TRBJ1-4,CAISERGTGKLFF
TRBV28,TRBJ2-1,CASSLLGSYNEQFF
TRBV6-5,TRBJ2-3,CASSSGPSDPFDTQYF
TRBV11-2,TRBJ2-3,CASSLPRGQRTDTQYF
TRBV4-2,TRBJ1-2,CASSQDAHGIDRLGYTF
TRBV19,TRBJ2-3,CASTNRDLRTDTQYF
TRBV5-4,TRBJ2-1,CASSLEGAGGAYNEQFF
TRBV5-1,TRBJ1-6,CASSAGQTNNSPLHF
TRBV7-9,TRBJ1-4,CASSLRQGAFANEKLFF
TRBV18,TRBJ1-1,CASSRLSGTSGSEAFF
TRBV2,TRBJ2-7,CASSATPNSYEQYF
TRBV27,TRBJ2-1,CASSLWVGTSGYNEQFF
TRBV2,TRBJ2-5,CATPDRGQETQYF
TRBV6-6,TRBJ1-3,CASSRQGSSGNTIYF
TRBV2,TRBJ1-6,CASKAANNNSPLHF
TRBV28,TRBJ1-1,CAAKPGVTEAFF
TRBV6-6,TRBJ1-1,CASRPTPVVTEAFF
TRBV6-6,TRBJ1-6,CASSYIRQGRGSPLHF
TRBV2,TRBJ1-1,CASSTPAGSTFF
TRBV15,TRBJ2-1,CATSRVSRSSGSRNEQFF
TRBV6-6,TRBJ1-5,CASSYGFGGSNQPQHF
TRBV11-2,TRBJ2-3,CASSLGLAGGVTDTQYF
TRBV19,TRBJ2-1,CASSPWVAGGPYNEQFF
TRBV6-1,TRBJ1-2,CASSEAGDWTVYGYTF
TRBV2,TRBJ2-5,CASRRTQETQYF
TRBV6-1,TRBJ1-2,CASQTDTPGGGGYF
TRBV6-4,TRBJ2-1,CATRDANNEQFF
TRBV27,TRBJ2-2,CASSFLPNTGELFF
TRBV30,TRBJ2-7,CAWSVTNWGHSGYEQYF
TRBV5-1,TRBJ1-1,CASSFNSMNTEAFF
TRBV5-1,TRBJ2-3,CASSRASLADTQYF
TRBV10-1,TRBJ1-1,CASSPGRQNTEAFF
TRBV6-6,TRBJ2-5,CASSKSGTRETQYF
TRBV5-1,TRBJ1-1,CASSSGVYGGVNTEAFF
TRBV27,TRBJ1-5,CASSPQQGYQPQHF
TRBV6-6,TRBJ2-2,CASRPGTGYTGELFF
TRBV19,TRBJ2-6,CASTTPSAGANVLTF